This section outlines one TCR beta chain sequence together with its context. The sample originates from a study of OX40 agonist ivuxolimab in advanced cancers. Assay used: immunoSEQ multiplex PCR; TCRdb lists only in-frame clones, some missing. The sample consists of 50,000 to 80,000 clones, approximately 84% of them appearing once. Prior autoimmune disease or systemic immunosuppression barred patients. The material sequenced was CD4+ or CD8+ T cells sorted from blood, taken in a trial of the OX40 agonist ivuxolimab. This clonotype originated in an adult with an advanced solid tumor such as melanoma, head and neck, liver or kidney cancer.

The CDR3 coding sequence is TGTGCCAGCAGCCGGAGCGGGGGCATTAATGAAAAACTGTTTTTT. It encodes CASSRSGGINEKLFF. The chain recombines TRBV14 with TRBJ1-4, with D possibly being TRBD1 (6 bases). The V gene lost 4 bases and the J gene lost 4 bases, with 13 bases spanning the gap. The CDR3 length is 15 residues. CDR1 is SGHDN and CDR2 is FVKESK in the germline V gene.